This TCR beta chain is from a study of neurological immune-mediated disorders. Across the study: Secondary progressive disease was present in 3, and relapsing-remitting disease in approximately 30, of the approximately 35 multiple sclerosis patients.

Overall study findings and caveats: The greatest TCR clonal expansion occurred in HTLV-1-associated myelopathy and the least in multiple sclerosis, which fell below healthy controls.

This clonotype was recorded at least ten times. Its antigen is as yet unknown. TCRdb analysed the 5' RACE reads with MiXCR anew, one entry per CDR3 protein. The repertoire holds 66,000 or so distinct CDR3 sequences, with 3.4% as singletons. This receptor was identified in a man aged 40-55 years with multiple sclerosis. What was sequenced was PBMCs.

CDR3 coding DNA: TGTGCCAGCAGCCTCCGTCCGGGACTAGCGGATGACTACAATGAGCAGTTCTTC. It codes for CASSLRPGLADDYNEQFF. This rearrangement joins TRBV7-7 to TRBJ2-1, with 11 bases that match TRBD2. The CDR3 is 18 residues long. CDR1 SSHAT and CDR2 FNYEAQ come from the germline V gene (reference sequence). V dropped 5 bases and J dropped 3; count of bases not matched to a gene: 12.